This T cell receptor beta chain was observed in a study of neoadjuvant anti-PD-1 for oral cavity cancer. The time point here: after neoadjuvant nivolumab, at surgical resection. Germline assignment: CDR1 MNHEY and CDR2 SMNVEV (reference sequence). The V end lost 8 bases, the J end lost 0 bases, and 11 bases lay between the germline ends. The CDR3 length is 13 residues. Six replicates per PBMC sample, mostly from around 500 ng of genomic DNA. Some clones are missing from TCRdb's copy, which holds only in-frame ones; the method was immunoSEQ multiplex PCR. The top ten clones hold 2.5% to 3% of a sample with around 68,000 clones, about 90% of them seen once. This clone was observed a single time.

The rearrangement joins TRBV27 to TRBJ2-7; tentative D call: TRBD1 (5 bases). The origin of this receptor is a person aged 35-79 years with oral cavity squamous cell carcinoma. The sample in question was PBMCs, obtained after nivolumab (anti-PD-1) treatment. Written as DNA, the CDR3 is TGTGCCAGCGGCCCAGGGTACTCCTACGAGCAGTACTTC. Its protein product is CASGPGYSYEQYF.